This T cell receptor beta chain was captured by sequencing in a study of Ad26.COV2.S vaccination and SARS-CoV-2 variants. Study background: Among those in the COV1001 Ad26.COV2.S trial arm was the donor.

The treatment here: 19 received Ad26.COV2.S at low or high dose, single or two shots; about 5 received placebo; per-sample allocation not given. Day 63 following the first vaccine or placebo injection was when the samples were taken. Wuhan-strain SARS-CoV-2 spike was expressed by the Ad26 vector that made up the vaccine. Profiled with immunoSEQ multiplex PCR; TCRdb holds only in-frame clones, not every one. The table shows approximately 300,000 clones, with approximately 80% occurring only once. The V and J ends lost 6 bases and 4 bases, in that order; junction bases with no gene match: 5. Germline V gene sequence: CDR1 SNHLY, CDR2 FYNNEI. The CDR3 consists of 15 residues.

The chain links TRBV2 to TRBJ2-1, with TRBD2 matching over 11 bases. The clonotype was recovered from a person aged 18-60 years who received the Ad26.COV2.S COVID-19 vaccine or a placebo. Sequencing was performed on peripheral blood, taken in a trial of Ad26.COV2.S vaccine versus placebo. The CDR3 DNA reads as TGTGCCAGCAGGAAGGGACTAGCGGCTTACAATGAGCAGTTCTTC. It specifies CASRKGLAAYNEQFF. The full variable domain, completed using reference TRBV2 and TRBJ2-1, is EPEVTQTPSHQVTQMGQEVILRCVPISNHLYFYWYRQILGQKVEFLVSFYNNEISEKSEIFDDQFSVERPDGSNFTLKIRSTKLEDSAMYFCASRKGLAAYNEQFFGPGTRLTVL.